This passage covers 26 T cell receptor beta chains from one sample sequenced in a study of blood T cell repertoires in COVID-19. Sequencing used immunoSEQ multiplex PCR; TCRdb keeps in-frame clones, though not all of them. Of roughly 270,000 clones in the sample, 85% were seen once. Source material: peripheral blood. All receptors derive from a man aged 45-65 years with active or convalescent COVID-19.

The rearrangement links TRBV11-2 to TRBJ1-5; TRBD1 agrees at 7 bases. J gave up 4 bases and V 2 bases, and 5 bases lay outside the gene matches. CDR1 and CDR2 (germline): SGHAT, FQNNGV. The CDR3 contains 15 residues. CDR3 DNA sequence: TGTGCCAGCAGCTTAACCGGGACAGCAAATCAGCCCCAGCATTTT. As protein: CASSLTGTANQPQHF.

J is TRBJ2-5 and V is TRBV2; TRBD2 is a possible D gene (6 bases). The CDR3 length is 18 residues. V was trimmed by 3 bases and J by 1 base, leaving 21 bases between them. Germline loops: CDR1 SNHLY, CDR2 FYNNEI. The CDR3 here is CASSEVVLGGPPQETQYF. As DNA, the CDR3 is TGTGCCAGCAGTGAGGTGGTTCTTGGAGGGCCCCCCCAAGAGACCCAGTACTTC. The full variable domain, its missing parts supplied by reference TRBV2 and TRBJ2-5, is EPEVTQTPSHQVTQMGQEVILRCVPISNHLYFYWYRQILGQKVEFLVSFYNNEISEKSEIFDDQFSVERPDGSNFTLKIRSTKLEDSAMYFCASSEVVLGGPPQETQYFGPGTRLLVL.

The rearrangement links TRBV18 to TRBJ2-7, with 7 bases matching TRBD2. Germline-derived CDR1 and CDR2 are KGHSH and LQKENI. The CDR3 is made up of 14 amino acids. V shed 6 bases and J 0 bases; nucleotides not matched to a gene: 5. Written as DNA, the CDR3 is TGTGCCAGCTCCCAGGGCGGGAGCTCCTACGAGCAGTACTTC. This sequence encodes CASSQGGSSYEQYF.

The chain carries TRBV20-1 and TRBJ1-1, with a possible D match to TRBD1 (6 bases). The germline V gene has CDR1 DFQATT and CDR2 SNEGSKA (reference sequence). The V end lost 3 bases, the J end lost 0 bases, and 11 bases lay between the germline ends. The CDR3 consists of 14 residues. In nucleotides, the CDR3 is TGCAGTGCTAGTCAGGGGCGTGTGAACACTGAAGCTTTCTTT. Amino acid sequence: CSASQGRVNTEAFF.

V is TRBV18 and J is TRBJ2-7; 8 nucleotides align to TRBD2. CDR3 length: 12 residues. The germline V gene encodes CDR1 KGHSH and CDR2 LQKENI. Trimming at V came to 5 bases and at J to 13 bases, leaving 10 bases not matched to a gene. The CDR3 region has the DNA TGTGCCAGCTCAGAGCGGGAGCAGCGGTTCTACTTC. This sequence encodes CASSEREQRFYF.

This chain uses TRBV6-5 with TRBJ1-1; TRBD1 matches at 9 bases. Per germline, CDR1 MNHEY and CDR2 SVGAGI. This CDR3 comprises 14 residues. The V segment lost 4 bases and the J segment 5 bases; nucleotides outside the gene matches: 5. CDR3 amino acids: CASSSGQGFTEAFF. DNA for the CDR3: TGTGCCAGCAGTTCGGGACAGGGATTTACTGAAGCTTTCTTT.

Details on this clone: The sample carries other DNA sequences with the same CDR3. The genes are TRBV29-1 and TRBJ1-4; 8 bases line up with TRBD1. The CDR3 has 11 amino acids. After removal of 6 bases from V and 7 bases from J, the junction contained 1 base not matched to a gene. CDR1 and CDR2 (germline): SQVTM, ANQGSEA. The CDR3 loop reads CSVDRGEKLFF. The CDR3 region has the DNA TGCAGCGTCGACAGGGGTGAAAAACTGTTTTTT. The full variable domain, with the rest looked up from reference TRBV29-1 and TRBJ1-4, is SAVISQKPSRDICQRGTSLTIQCQVDSQVTMMFWYRQQPGQSLTLIATANQGSEATYESGFVIDKFPISRPNLTFSTLTVSNMSPEDSSIYLCSVDRGEKLFFGSGTQLSVL.

V usage is TRBV27 and J usage is TRBJ2-5; 13 bases are a match to TRBD2. This CDR3 is built from 15 residues. The ends lost 4 bases at V and 5 bases at J; junction bases unmatched: 4. CDR1 and CDR2 (germline): MNHEY, SMNVEV (reference sequence). The CDR3 sequence: CASSSMTSGGETQYF. The CDR3 DNA is TGTGCCAGCAGTTCGATGACTAGCGGGGGGGAGACCCAGTACTTC.

The chain is built from TRBV30 and TRBJ1-6, with 7 bases identical to TRBD1. The CDR3 runs to 15 residues. CDR1 GTSNPN and CDR2 SVGIG come from the germline V gene (reference sequence). Germline trimming cut 4 bases from V and 6 bases from J; bases unmatched to any gene: 9. The CDR3 loop reads CAWMTGSLSNSPLHF. The DNA of the CDR3 is TGTGCCTGGATGACAGGGAGCCTTAGTAATTCACCCCTCCACTTT.

The chain couples TRBV18 to TRBJ1-1, with TRBD1 matching over 8 bases. Losses at the gene ends were 6 bases for V and 4 bases for J; bases not matched to a gene: 13. Germline V CDR1 and CDR2: KGHSH, LQKENI. This CDR3 has 16 residues. CDR3 residues: CASSTIAITGGTEAFF. As DNA, the CDR3 is TGTGCCAGCTCGACTATCGCGATTACAGGGGGCACTGAAGCTTTCTTT.

The V and J genes are TRBV5-1 and TRBJ2-7; weak D call: TRBD2 (6 bases). CDR1 SGHRS and CDR2 YFSETQ come from the germline V gene. V lost 0 bases, J lost 2 bases, and 12 bases lay in between. The CDR3 extends over 15 amino acids. CDR3 DNA sequence: TGCGCCAGCAGCTTGGACAGGTCGGGGGCCTACGAGCAGTACTTC. Amino acids: CASSLDRSGAYEQYF.

The chain couples TRBV27 to TRBJ2-7; the match to TRBD1 covers 7 bases. Per the germline V gene, CDR1 is MNHEY and CDR2 is SMNVEV (reference sequence). V lost 7 bases and J lost 0; bases outside the gene matches: 6. CDR3 length: 14 residues. The CDR3 nucleotides read TGTGCCAGCACCCACAGGGGTGGCTCCTACGAGCAGTACTTC. This gives the protein CASTHRGGSYEQYF.

CDR3 in DNA: TGTGCCATCAGTGAGTCGAACCCAGCGGGAGTAATCCGGGAGCAGTACTTC. Translation: CAISESNPAGVIREQYF. V usage is TRBV10-3 and J usage is TRBJ2-7; 8 bases line up with TRBD2. This CDR3 region has 17 residues. V shed 0 bases and J 7 bases; nucleotides not matched to a gene: 14. CDR1 ENHRY and CDR2 SYGVKD come from the germline V gene.

The V call is TRBV6-6, the J call TRBJ2-3; unclear D gene. V was cut by 6 bases and J by 2 bases, with 12 bases left in between. CDR3 size: 14 residues. Germline CDR1 is MNHNY and CDR2 is SVGAGI (reference sequence). The CDR3: CASRMTEVTDTQYF. The CDR3 region has the DNA TGTGCCAGCAGGATGACTGAGGTCACAGATACGCAGTATTTT.

The J gene is TRBJ1-1, the V gene TRBV3-1 (or the pseudogene TRBV3-2); 8 nucleotides match TRBD1. Germline V gene lookup returns CDR1 LGHDT and CDR2 YNNKEL (reference sequence). The CDR3 has 13 residues. J gave up 7 bases and V 4 bases, and 5 bases lay outside the gene matches. CDR3 nucleotide sequence: TGTGCCAGCAGCCCGGACAGGGCGGGTGAAGCTTTCTTT. It is translated as CASSPDRAGEAFF.

The table lists this clone with many counts. J is TRBJ1-1 and V is TRBV19; TRBD1 matches at 8 bases. The CDR3 length is 14 residues. The V and J ends lost 5 bases and 2 bases, in that order; junction bases with no gene match: 4. Looked up from germline, CDR1 is LNHDA and CDR2 is SQIVND (reference sequence). In DNA, the CDR3 is TGTGCCAGTAGTCCGACAGGGGATAACACTGAAGCTTTCTTT. Translated, it gives CASSPTGDNTEAFF.

The genes are TRBV28 and TRBJ2-1, with 14 bases matching TRBD2. CDR1 MDHEN and CDR2 SYDVKM come from the germline V gene. The CDR3 totals 16 residues. After removal of 7 bases from V and 9 bases from J, the junction contained 11 bases not matched to a gene. In nucleotides, the CDR3 is TGTGCCAGCATCTTTGGAGGACTAGCGGGAGGTGGTGAGCAGTTCTTC. It encodes CASIFGGLAGGGEQFF.

The chain employs TRBV6-5 and TRBJ1-1; the match to TRBD1 covers 7 bases. The J segment lost 3 bases and the V segment lost 5 bases, leaving 6 bases of the junction unmatched. The V gene's germline CDR1 is MNHEY and CDR2 SVGAGI. The CDR3 consists of 14 residues. Written as DNA, the CDR3 is TGTGCCAGCAGTCCCGGGACAGCCTACACTGAAGCTTTCTTT. Translation: CASSPGTAYTEAFF.

This clone was recorded once. The V and J genes are TRBV7-3 and TRBJ2-1, with 13 nucleotides matching TRBD2. The V segment lost 2 bases and the J segment 8 bases; nucleotides outside the gene matches: 9. Germline V gene sequence: CDR1 SGHTA, CDR2 FQGTGA. The CDR3 consists of 17 residues. CDR3 DNA sequence: TGTGCCAGCAGCTTACTGCCCGGGACTAGCGGGACAGATGAGCAGTTCTTC. The encoded protein is CASSLLPGTSGTDEQFF.

This sequence joins TRBV2 and TRBJ1-1; no firm D call. This CDR3 has 13 amino acids. V gave up 4 bases and J gave up 0 bases, with 6 bases separating them. Germline values: CDR1 SNHLY, CDR2 FYNNEI. CDR3 bases: TGTGCCAGCAGTGCTGTGTTGAACACTGAAGCTTTCTTT. This translates into CASSAVLNTEAFF.

The CDR3 loop is CASSPLDREQFF. CDR3 coding DNA: TGTGCCAGCAGCCCCCTAGACAGGGAGCAGTTCTTC. The V gene is TRBV7-8, the J gene TRBJ2-1, with a tentative D call TRBD1 (6 bases). Per the germline V gene, CDR1 is SGHVS and CDR2 is FQNEAQ. Trimming cost V 5 bases and J 10 bases, with 12 bases left between them. The CDR3 is 12 residues long.

This chain joins TRBV2 and TRBJ2-3; 7 positions agree with TRBD2. The CDR3 length is 18 residues. V was pared by 1 base and J by 0 bases, with 10 bases of the junction left unmatched. In germline, CDR1 is SNHLY, CDR2 FYNNEI. CDR3 amino acids: CASSEEFWRELSTDTQYF. The CDR3 nucleotides are TGTGCCAGCAGTGAAGAGTTTTGGCGGGAGCTCAGCACAGATACGCAGTATTTT.

The J gene is TRBJ1-4, the V gene TRBV28, with 8 bases aligning to TRBD1. The CDR3 sequence is 15 residues long. The germline V gene encodes CDR1 MDHEN and CDR2 SYDVKM. The junction had 10 bases not matched to a gene; V was cut back by 3 bases and J by 10 bases. The CDR3 is CASSLGDRLRGKLFF. CDR3 DNA sequence: TGTGCCAGCAGTTTGGGGGACAGGCTCAGGGGAAAACTGTTTTTT.

V gene TRBV5-1 combines with J gene TRBJ2-7; maybe TRBD2 (5 bases). This CDR3 comprises 17 residues. With 0 bases removed from V and 3 bases from J, the gap between germline ends came to 19 bases. CDR1 SGHRS and CDR2 YFSETQ come from the germline V gene. CDR3 DNA: TGCGCCAGCAGCTTGGGCCTCAATCGAGCGGACCTCTACGAGCAGTACTTC. It translates to CASSLGLNRADLYEQYF.

This clone showed up just a few times. The rearrangement links TRBV15 to TRBJ1-3, with 7 nucleotides matching TRBD1. The junction had 4 bases not matched to a gene; V was cut back by 0 bases and J by 2 bases. The CDR3 is made up of 16 amino acids. Germline assignment: CDR1 LNHNV and CDR2 YYDKDF (reference sequence). Written as DNA, the CDR3 is TGTGCCACCAGCAGAGATGGACAGGTTCCTGGAAACACCATATATTTT. This encodes CATSRDGQVPGNTIYF.

This CDR3 reads CASSKVVRGATNEKLFF. CDR3 in DNA: TGTGCCAGCAGCAAAGTAGTCAGGGGCGCAACTAATGAAAAACTGTTTTTT. The chain employs TRBV21-1 and TRBJ1-4; the table's D call of TRBD1 was not tested on the DNA. TRBV21-1 is reported as a pseudogene. The CDR3 contains 17 residues.